This T cell receptor beta chain was observed in a study of PD-L1 blockade in urothelial cancer. At the level of the study: Investigators checked blood 3 weeks (second dose) and 6 weeks after treatment start.

Individual patients had between 1 and 8 samples, taken pretreatment and on-treatment. Germline CDR1 MNHNS, CDR2 SASEGT. The CDR3 is 16 residues long. Unmatched junction bases numbered 10, after V lost 4 bases and J lost 4 bases. With respect to this clone: Its antigen is undetermined.

Study-level points and caveats: Tumor-associated clones in blood expanded more at 3 weeks in durable-benefit patients.

Sequenced by immunoSEQ multiplex PCR; TCRdb stores in-frame clones only, minus some. The profile covers around 120,000 clones, with around 85% appearing a single time and about 2.2% taken by the ten largest. The source is a man in his forties or fifties with urothelial cancer. The chain couples TRBV6-1 to TRBJ1-5; the match to TRBD1 covers 7 bases. The sequences come from PBMCs, collected around atezolizumab (anti-PD-L1) treatment. This CDR3 reads CASSGDRDRRNQPQHF. Written as DNA, the CDR3 is TGTGCCAGCAGTGGAGACAGGGACCGTAGGAATCAGCCCCAGCATTTT.